The 29 T cell receptor beta chains below come from one sample, sequenced in a study of OX40 agonist ivuxolimab in advanced cancers. Sequencing used immunoSEQ multiplex PCR; TCRdb keeps in-frame clones, though not all of them. The table records roughly 70,000 clones, approximately 90% of them present only once. This material consisted of CD4+ or CD8+ T cells sorted from blood, taken in a trial of the OX40 agonist ivuxolimab. These receptors all stem from an adult with an advanced solid tumor such as melanoma, head and neck, liver or kidney cancer.

V gene TRBV19 combines with J gene TRBJ2-3; tentative D call: TRBD2 (5 bases). V lost 10 bases to trimming and J lost 7 bases, with 12 bases between them. Germline CDR1 is LNHDA and CDR2 is SQIVND (reference sequence). CDR3 length: 11 amino acids. In DNA form, the CDR3 reads TGTGCCACCCGAACGGGAAATACGCAGTATTTT. This encodes CATRTGNTQYF.

This chain links TRBV29-1 with TRBJ1-2; tentative D call: TRBD1 (5 bases). Germline lookup yields CDR1 SQVTM and CDR2 ANQGSEA. V shed 4 bases and J shed 4 bases, with 22 bases lying between them. This CDR3 comprises 16 residues. Here the CDR3 reads CSVGQGAGILGYGYTF. The CDR3 nucleotides are TGCAGCGTTGGTCAGGGCGCAGGGATATTAGGCTATGGCTACACCTTC.

The J gene is TRBJ2-2, the V gene TRBV12-5; D uncertain. Trimming left V 7 bases short and J 8 bases short, with 8 bases between. CDR1 is LGHNT, CDR2 FRNRAP, per germline. The CDR3 is 11 residues long. The CDR3 DNA reads as TGTGCTAGTGTCGAGGTGGGGGAGCTGTTTTTT. As protein: CASVEVGELFF.

The genes are TRBV5-6 and TRBJ2-7, with D hard to call. CDR1 is SGHDT, CDR2 YYEEEE, per germline. Between the trimmed V and J ends, which lost 1 base and 6 bases, there was a span of 8 bases. The CDR3 spans 12 residues. CDR3 amino acids: CASSLFRTEQYF. The CDR3 bases are TGTGCCAGCAGCTTGTTCAGAACCGAGCAGTACTTC.

The chain couples TRBV15 to TRBJ2-7; D gene uncertain. The germline V and J ends were trimmed by 0 bases and 3 bases, with 6 bases remaining between them. CDR1 is LNHNV and CDR2 is YYDKDF in the germline V gene (reference sequence). The CDR3 length is 13 residues. The CDR3 DNA reads as TGTGCCACCAGCAGAGATCCCAGCTACGAGCAGTACTTC. Amino acids: CATSRDPSYEQYF.

The J gene is TRBJ1-3, the V gene TRBV11-1; D gene ambiguous. The CDR3 length is 13 residues. V was pared by 1 base and J by 4 bases, with 5 bases between. Germline-derived CDR1 and CDR2 are SGHAT and FQDESV (reference sequence). The CDR3: CASSLEEGNTIYF. CDR3 DNA: TGTGCCAGCAGCTTAGAGGAAGGAAACACCATATATTTT.

The J gene is TRBJ2-5, the V gene TRBV27, with 8 bases lining up with TRBD2. There are 16 residues in the CDR3. Germline values: CDR1 MNHEY, CDR2 SMNVEV (reference sequence). The ends lost 6 bases at V and 8 bases at J; junction bases unmatched: 17. CDR3 nucleotides: TGTGCCAGCAGCCTCCTCGGTGGAGCGGGGGCAGCTACCCAGTACTTC. Translated: CASSLLGGAGAATQYF.

The rearrangement joins TRBV7-9 to TRBJ1-2; possible D gene TRBD1, 5 bases. The V gene lost 0 bases and the J gene lost 7 bases, with 15 bases spanning the gap. The V gene's germline CDR1 is SEHNR and CDR2 FQNEAQ (reference sequence). The CDR3 length is 15 residues. CDR3 sequence reads: CASSLASPRAGGYTF. DNA of the CDR3: TGTGCCAGCAGCTTAGCCAGTCCCAGGGCCGGTGGCTACACCTTC.

This clone was seen a single time. V usage is TRBV19 and J usage is TRBJ1-2, with D possibly TRBD1 on 5 matching bases. V was trimmed by 5 bases and J by 7 bases, leaving 17 bases between them. CDR1 LNHDA and CDR2 SQIVND come from the germline V gene (reference sequence). CDR3 length equals 14 residues. In DNA, the CDR3 is TGTGCCAGTAGTGGGCAGGGAAGAGTAGTTGGCTACACCTTC. Translating gives CASSGQGRVVGYTF.

This clone was observed a handful of times. The chain is built from TRBV2 and TRBJ2-5; 11 positions agree with TRBD2. The CDR3 has 15 amino acids. Trimming took 6 bases from V and 4 from J; bases not matched to a gene: 7. CDR1 SNHLY and CDR2 FYNNEI come from the germline V gene. CDR3 amino acids: CASRMGTSGGETQYF. In DNA form, the CDR3 reads TGTGCCAGCAGGATGGGTACTAGCGGGGGAGAGACCCAGTACTTC.

In nucleotides, the CDR3 is TGTGCCAGCAGTTTATGGGGGACAGGCACAAGCTATGGCTACACCTTC. Its translation: CASSLWGTGTSYGYTF. V usage is TRBV27 and J usage is TRBJ1-2, with 8 bases that match TRBD1. The V gene end was trimmed by 1 base and the J gene end by 4 bases; junction bases not matched to a gene: 8. This CDR3 has 16 residues. CDR1 MNHEY and CDR2 SMNVEV come from the germline V gene (reference sequence).

This clone was seen a single time. This chain's CDR3 is CASSLGDNRNEQYF. The CDR3 DNA reads as TGCGCCAGCAGCTTAGGGGACAATCGCAACGAGCAGTACTTC. The genes are TRBV5-1 and TRBJ2-7; maybe TRBD1 (6 bases). V was pared by 2 bases and J by 5 bases, with 14 bases between. Per germline, CDR1 SGHRS and CDR2 YFSETQ. The CDR3 has 14 amino acids.

This chain links TRBV5-4 with TRBJ2-1; D assignment may be TRBD1 or TRBD2 (5 bases each). V shed 2 bases and J shed 4 bases, with 13 bases lying between them. Germline CDR1 and CDR2: SGHNT and YYREEE (reference sequence). This CDR3 has 15 residues. This CDR3 reads CASSLSRDGYNEQFF. In DNA form, the CDR3 reads TGTGCCAGCAGCTTAAGCCGGGACGGGTACAATGAGCAGTTCTTC.

This sequence joins TRBV7-9 and TRBJ1-1, with D unclear. In germline, CDR1 is SEHNR, CDR2 FQNEAQ (reference sequence). The CDR3 contains 14 residues. Trimming took 1 base from V and 5 from J, leaving 11 bases between them. In DNA, the CDR3 is TGTGCCAGCAGCTTAGACCTGGGAGGTACTGAAGCTTTCTTT. Amino acid sequence: CASSLDLGGTEAFF.

This chain joins TRBV11-3 and TRBJ1-3, with TRBD1 matching 7 bases. This CDR3 is 16 amino acids long. Per germline, CDR1 SGHNT and CDR2 YENEEA. Unmatched junction bases numbered 7, after V lost 5 bases and J lost 0 bases. CDR3 nucleotide sequence: TGTGCCAGCAGCCCCTCTCCAGGGGGCTCTGGAAACACCATATATTTT. This encodes CASSPSPGGSGNTIYF.

This chain links TRBV7-2 with TRBJ1-2; no clear D gene. Germline loops: CDR1 SGHTA, CDR2 FQGNSA. V was shortened by 6 bases and J by 3 bases, with 11 bases between the two germline ends. This CDR3 spans 13 amino acids. CDR3 amino acids: CASSLTYDYGYTF. The CDR3 DNA follows: TGTGCCAGCAGTCTGACTTATGACTATGGCTACACCTTC.

The chain couples TRBV6-1 to TRBJ2-5; D gene ambiguous. CDR1 MNHNS and CDR2 SASEGT come from the germline V gene. Deletions cut 10 bases from V and 4 bases from J, with 4 bases between. CDR3 length: 9 residues. Here the CDR3 reads CAIGETQYF. The CDR3 nucleotides read TGTGCCATCGGAGAGACCCAGTACTTC.

The genes are TRBV19 and TRBJ1-1; D is unresolved. The germline V gene encodes CDR1 LNHDA and CDR2 SQIVND (reference sequence). This CDR3 region has 14 residues. The germline V and J ends were trimmed by 3 bases and 5 bases, with 13 bases remaining between them. CDR3 sequence: CASSITGIGTEAFF. Written as DNA, the CDR3 is TGTGCCAGTAGTATCACGGGGATAGGGACTGAAGCTTTCTTT.

This CDR3 reads CASSNTLAGLADTQYF. The CDR3 region has the DNA TGTGCCAGCAGCAACACACTAGCGGGCCTCGCGGATACGCAGTATTTT. The chain joins TRBV7-2 to TRBJ2-3; TRBD2 agrees at 9 bases. The CDR3 sequence is 16 residues long. The V gene's germline CDR1 is SGHTA and CDR2 FQGNSA. V trimming: 5 bases; J trimming: 6 bases; junction bases outside the gene matches: 12.

The CDR3 here is CASSSLGQSNEQFF. DNA for the CDR3: TGTGCCAGCAGCAGCTTGGGACAAAGCAATGAGCAGTTCTTC. The V and J genes are TRBV7-9 and TRBJ2-1; maybe TRBD1 (6 bases). Germline V gene data show CDR1 as SEHNR and CDR2 as FQNEAQ (reference sequence). This CDR3 comprises 14 residues. The V end lost 5 bases, the J end lost 6 bases, and 14 bases lay between the germline ends.

V gene TRBV7-2 combines with J gene TRBJ1-1; no clear D. Germline-derived CDR1 and CDR2 are SGHTA and FQGNSA. This CDR3 has 14 residues. V was pared by 4 bases and J by 4 bases, with 13 bases between. The CDR3 spells CASSSTGTITEAFF. In DNA form, the CDR3 reads TGTGCCAGCAGCTCTACCGGAACAATCACTGAAGCTTTCTTT.

CDR3 loop: CASSFYLRGSYEQYF. The CDR3, as DNA: TGTGCCAGCAGCTTTTACCTCAGGGGTTCCTACGAGCAGTACTTC. V usage is TRBV7-9 and J usage is TRBJ2-7; D may be TRBD1 (6 bases). Germline V gene sequence: CDR1 SEHNR, CDR2 FQNEAQ (reference sequence). Trimming removed 3 bases from V and 1 base from J, with 13 bases in between. The CDR3 runs 15 residues.

The chain carries TRBV5-4 and TRBJ2-7; 9 bases are a match to TRBD2. Germline trimming cut 4 bases from V and 1 base from J; bases unmatched to any gene: 9. The germline gives CDR1 SGHNT, CDR2 YYREEE (reference sequence). The CDR3 is 16 residues long. DNA for the CDR3: TGTGCCAGCAGCGGGGGGACTAGCTTAACTTCCTACGAGCAGTACTTC. Amino acid sequence: CASSGGTSLTSYEQYF.

The V call is TRBV9, the J call TRBJ1-2; the D gene is possibly TRBD1 (5 bases). Trimming cost V 0 bases and J 4 bases, with 10 bases left between them. Per germline, CDR1 SGDLS and CDR2 YYNGEE. The CDR3 covers 14 residues. The CDR3 reads CASSVETESYGYTF. As DNA, the CDR3 is TGTGCCAGCAGCGTAGAGACAGAGAGCTATGGCTACACCTTC. Supplemented by reference TRBV9 and TRBJ1-2, the full variable domain reads DSGVTQTPKHLITATGQRVTLRCSPRSGDLSVYWYQQSLDQGLQFLIQYYNGEERAKGNILERFSAQQFPDLHSELNLSSLELGDSALYFCASSVETESYGYTFGSGTRLTVV.

In this sample, this clone turned up a few times. This chain joins TRBV9 and TRBJ2-5; D perhaps matches TRBD2 (6 bases). CDR1 is SGDLS and CDR2 is YYNGEE in the germline V gene. This CDR3 is 14 amino acids long. V gave up 6 bases and J gave up 7 bases, with 19 bases separating them. The CDR3 DNA reads as TGTGCCAGCACCGCGGGACCCCTAGGAGCGACCCAGTACTTC. This codes for CASTAGPLGATQYF.

The rearrangement uses TRBV11-2 and TRBJ2-7, with 12 positions matching TRBD2. Germline V CDR1 and CDR2: SGHAT, FQNNGV. The V gene end was trimmed by 5 bases and the J gene end by 0 bases; junction bases not matched to a gene: 2. CDR3 size: 15 residues. CDR3 sequence (DNA): TGTGCCAGCAGCCTAGCGGGGGGGCACTCCTACGAGCAGTACTTC. This gives the protein CASSLAGGHSYEQYF.

The chain recombines TRBV28 with TRBJ1-6, with TRBD1 as a possible D gene (6 bases). In germline, CDR1 is MDHEN, CDR2 SYDVKM. This CDR3 is 14 amino acids long. Trimming removed 4 bases from V and 10 bases from J, with 14 bases in between. The CDR3 DNA follows: TGTGCCAGCAGTTCCTCAACAGGGAGATCACCCCTCCACTTT. As protein: CASSSSTGRSPLHF.

The chain uses TRBV6-5 and TRBJ2-2; 8 positions match TRBD2. This CDR3 is 16 amino acids long. Germline V gene sequence: CDR1 MNHEY, CDR2 SVGAGI. V trimming: 2 bases; J trimming: 4 bases; junction bases outside the gene matches: 6. The CDR3 bases are TGTGCCAGCAGTTACGGCGGGGGGCGGCCCACCGGGGAGCTGTTTTTT. This sequence encodes CASSYGGGRPTGELFF.

This chain connects TRBV7-2 to TRBJ1-1; D is unclear. The CDR3 is made up of 14 amino acids. The germline V gene has CDR1 SGHTA and CDR2 FQGNSA. Trimming shortened V by 5 bases and J by 0 bases, and 10 bases separated the two germline ends. The CDR3 reads CASSISVLNTEAFF. The CDR3 region has the DNA TGTGCCAGCAGCATATCAGTGTTGAACACTGAAGCTTTCTTT.